This is a list of T cell receptor beta chains from one sample in a study of T cell responses to AZD1222 COVID-19 vaccine. Only in-frame clones appear in the TCRdb table, and some are missing; sequencing was by immunoSEQ multiplex PCR. The repertoire has 150,000 to 180,000 clones, around nine tenths of them found once; the top ten carry roughly 6.9%. The sample consisted of peripheral blood, taken after recovery from COVID-19. Receptors originate from an adult who had recovered from COVID-19. Each CDR3 is given with its conserved first and last residue. D genes are given only for firm matches. Expanded clones get a size class; other rows say once, few or many, or leave the size out.

D gene | clone size | J gene | V gene | CDR3 protein | CDR3 DNA
. | . | TRBJ2-7 | TRBV5-1 | CASSSRGDNSYEQYF | TGCGCCAGCAGCTCTCGAGGGGACAACTCCTACGAGCAGTACTTC
. | . | TRBJ1-1 | TRBV3-1/TRBV3-2 | CASSPRQWTLNTEAFF | TGTGCCAGCAGCCCGCGCCAGTGGACATTGAACACTGAAGCTTTCTTT
. | once | TRBJ1-5 | TRBV1 | CTSSQAPGDSNQPQHF | TGCACCAGCAGCCAAGCCCCAGGGGATAGCAATCAGCCCCAGCATTTT
. | . | TRBJ1-3 | TRBV7-6 | CASSLGGSTIYF | TGTGCCAGCAGCTTGGGGGGTAGCACCATATATTTT
. | . | TRBJ2-7 | TRBV7-2 | CASSLEPALSYEQYF | TGTGCCAGCAGCTTAGAGCCCGCGCTCTCCTACGAGCAGTACTTC
TRBD1 | . | TRBJ2-7 | TRBV10-3 | CAISGQGAGEQYF | TGTGCCATCAGTGGACAGGGGGCGGGAGAGCAGTACTTC
. | . | TRBJ1-6 | TRBV9 | CASSVAGNNSPLHF | TGTGCCAGCAGCGTAGCTGGAAATAATTCACCCCTCCACTTT
TRBD2 | . | TRBJ2-1 | TRBV7-3 | CASSPSGSSYNEQFF | TGTGCCAGCAGCCCAAGCGGGAGCTCCTACAATGAGCAGTTCTTC
. | . | TRBJ2-1 | TRBV19 | CASSFLSGTRGVNEQFF | TGTGCCAGTAGTTTTCTCTCCGGGACCCGCGGGGTCAATGAGCAGTTCTTC
TRBD1 | . | TRBJ1-5 | TRBV6-2/TRBV6-3 | CASSYQSGQGNNQPQHF | TGTGCCAGCAGTTACCAGTCCGGACAGGGTAACAATCAGCCCCAGCATTTT
TRBD2 | few | TRBJ2-2 | TRBV3-1/TRBV3-2 | CASRVSGTRTGELFF | TGTGCCAGCAGGGTTAGCGGGACACGCACCGGGGAGCTGTTTTTT
TRBD1 | . | TRBJ1-1 | TRBV18 | CASSPGTGGAFAFF | TGTGCCAGCTCACCCGGGACAGGGGGCGCGTTCGCTTTCTTT
. | . | TRBJ2-1 | TRBV27 | CASSDSSYNEQFF | TGTGCCAGCAGCGACTCTTCCTACAATGAGCAGTTCTTC
TRBD2 | . | TRBJ2-3 | TRBV27 | CASSLFLAGDTQYF | TGTGCCAGCAGTTTATTTCTAGCGGGAGATACGCAGTATTTT
TRBD2 | once | TRBJ2-1 | TRBV7-9 | CASSLALAGTYNEQFF | TGTGCCAGCAGCTTAGCGCTAGCGGGAACCTACAATGAGCAGTTCTTC